These T cell receptor beta chains were read from a single sample in a study of T cell repertoires in cytomegalovirus infection. MiXCR was run by TCRdb on the reads, yielding one entry per CDR3 protein. The repertoire includes some 280,000 distinct CDR3 sequences, roughly 13% of them detected once, and roughly 8.9% sits in the top ten. Material for sequencing was PBMCs. The source of these receptors is a human donor in good health (CMV status not recorded). Some clones in this sample may be carry-over from other donors' samples. CDR3s include the opening cysteine and the closing phenylalanine or tryptophan. The D gene is left open where the match is weak. Clone size is not always given. Where it is, it says once, few, many or a class for expanded clones.

TRBV20-1,many,TRBJ2-1,TRBD2,TGCAGTGCTAGATGGGCGGGGGGCTACAATGAGCAGTTCTTC,CSARWAGGYNEQFF
TRBV7-6,many,TRBJ2-1,-,TGTGCCAGCAGCCAGGCGGAGGGTTGGGAGCAGTTCTTC,CASSQAEGWEQFF
TRBV5-6,-,TRBJ1-1,-,TGTGCCAGCAGCGCGATATCCACTGAAGCTTTCTTT,CASSAISTEAFF
TRBV18,few,TRBJ2-2,-,TGTGCCAGCTCACCACCGAGCAGGCCCAGCACCGGGGAGCTGTTTTTT,CASSPPSRPSTGELFF
TRBV19,-,TRBJ1-1,-,TGTGCCAGTAGTATGTTGGGCACTGAAGCTTTCTTT,CASSMLGTEAFF
TRBV29-1,-,TRBJ2-5,TRBD2,TGCAGCGTTGAACGGGGGACTAGCGGATTGAAGACCCAGTACTTC,CSVERGTSGLKTQYF
TRBV7-9,few,TRBJ2-4,-,TGTGCCAGCAGCTTAGCGGAGGACAGAAACATTCAGTACTTC,CASSLAEDRNIQYF
TRBV19,few,TRBJ1-2,-,TGTGCCAGCGGGTTCAGCGGGGCGCAATACGGCTACACCTTC,CASGFSGAQYGYTF
TRBV10-3,many,TRBJ1-1,TRBD1,TGTGCCATCAGTGAGTCGATGGGAACAGGGGGCACTGAAGCTTTCTTT,CAISESMGTGGTEAFF
TRBV20-1,-,TRBJ2-1,TRBD1,TGCAGTGCTAGCCTTCCGGGACAGTCCTACAATGAGCAGTTCTTC,CSASLPGQSYNEQFF
TRBV4-2,-,TRBJ2-3,TRBD2,TGTGCCAGCAGCTCTAATAGCGGGAACACAGATACGCAGTATTTT,CASSSNSGNTDTQYF
TRBV10-3,many,TRBJ1-5,-,TGTGCCATCAGTGAATCGCCGTTTGGTCAGCCCCAGCATTTT,CAISESPFGQPQHF
TRBV29-1,-,TRBJ1-3,-,TGCAGCGTAATCGGCAACTCTGGAAACACCATATATTTT,CSVIGNSGNTIYF
TRBV7-6,few,TRBJ2-3,TRBD2,TGTGCCAGCAGCTACAAAGGACTAGCGGGGGGCACTAGCACAGATACGCAGTATTTT,CASSYKGLAGGTSTDTQYF
TRBV5-1,once,TRBJ1-1,TRBD1,TGCGCCAGCAGGTCCGGGACAGAGAACACTGAAGTTTTCTTT,CASRSGTENTEVFF
TRBV6-6,-,TRBJ1-1,-,TGTGCCCACTCCGACAGCTCACAAAAGAGTTTGAACACTGAAGCTTTCTTT,CAHSDSSQKSLNTEAFF
TRBV12-3/TRBV12-4,few,TRBJ2-5,-,TGTGCCAGCAGGGCCGACTACGCTGGAGAGACCCAGTACTTC,CASRADYAGETQYF
TRBV20-1,few,TRBJ2-2,-,TGCAGTGCCAGGCGAGGGAAATACACCGGGGAGCTGTTTTTT,CSARRGKYTGELFF
TRBV6-2/TRBV6-3,-,TRBJ2-1,-,TGTGCCAGCAGTTACTCGTCGCAGGGCTACAATGAGCAGTTCTTC,CASSYSSQGYNEQFF
TRBV18,few,TRBJ1-2,-,TGTGCCAGCTCACGAGAGCAAACCTCAGGGAACTATGGCTACACCTTC,CASSREQTSGNYGYTF